A selection of T cell receptor gamma chains follows, all from one sample in a study of human gamma delta and Vdelta1 T cells. TCRdb reprocessed the PCR reads through CATT. The sample has 140 to 150 gamma-chain clones; around 69% are singletons. What was sequenced was Vdelta1 gamma-delta T cells from blood. Receptors were obtained from a human donor in good health. Each CDR3 is given with its conserved first and last residue. Part of the rows lack a size; the others show once, few, many or a class for expanded clones.

size	V	J	DNA	CDR3
hyperexpanded	TRGV5	TRGJP	TGTGCCACCTGGCAACAAGAGTTGGGCAAAAAAATCAAGGTATTT	CATWQQELGKKIKVF
few	TRGV4	TRGJ1/TRGJ2	TGTGCCACCTGGGATGGGCTTTCAGTTCATTATTATAAGAAACTCTTT	CATWDGLSVHYYKKLF
few	TRGV10	TRGJP1	.	CTTVLRGIGGYTTGWFKIF
large	TRGV8	TRGJ1/TRGJ2	TGTGCCACCTGGGAAAGAGCCCCGAATTATTATAAGAAACTCTTT	CATWERAPNYYKKLF
large	TRGV2	TRGJ1/TRGJ2	TGTGCCACCTGGGACGCCTCCCATTATAAGAAACTCTTT	CATWDASHYKKLF
hyperexpanded	TRGV9	TRGJ1/TRGJ2	TGTGCCTTGTGGGCATGGGTGGGACTTAAGAAACTCTTT	CALWAWVGLKKLF
.	TRGV9	TRGJ1/TRGJ2	TGTGCCTTGTGGGAGGTGCGTTATTATAAGAAACTCTTT	CALWEVRYYKKLF
.	TRGV4	TRGJ1/TRGJ2	TGTGCCACCTGGGATAAGAAACTCTTT	CATWDKKLF
large	TRGV9	TRGJ1/TRGJ2	TGTGCCTTGTGGGGGGGGACTAATTATTATAAGAAACTCTTT	CALWGGTNYYKKLF
hyperexpanded	TRGV10	TRGJ1/TRGJ2	TGTGCTGCGTGGGATCCTAAGGAACTCTTT	CAAWDPKELF
.	TRGV3	TRGJ1/TRGJ2	TGTGCCACCTGGGACAGCCAGAATTATTATAAGAAACTCTTT	CATWDSQNYYKKLF
.	TRGV5	TRGJ1/TRGJ2	TGTGCCACCTGGGACAGGCTTAAGAAGAAACTCTTT	CATWDRLKKKLF
large	TRGV3	TRGJ1/TRGJ2	TGTGCCACCTGGGACTCTCGAAATAAGAAACTCTTT	CATWDSRNKKLF
large	TRGV2	TRGJP2	TGTGCCACCTGGGACGGGCCAGGCCCTAGTGATTGGATCAAGACGTTT	CATWDGPGPSDWIKTF
.	TRGV10	TRGJP2	TGTGCTGCGTGGGATTATAGTAGTGATTGGATCAAGACGTTT	CAAWDYSSDWIKTF